The present T cell receptor (beta chain) was sequenced within a study of T cell repertoires in cytomegalovirus infection. For the study at large: From public TCR beta signatures came an indication of both CMV infection and matching HLA type.

This clonotype was seen many times. Its antigen is still unknown. Germline values: CDR1 SGHAT, CDR2 FQDESV (reference sequence). V was cut by 2 bases and J by 0 bases, with 8 bases left in between. The CDR3 consists of 16 residues. TCRdb reprocessed the reads with MiXCR, giving one entry per CDR3 protein. The sample lists some 300,000 distinct CDR3 sequences, around 9.6% seen once, with approximately 2.4% in the top ten. Whole-study results and caveats: The study found HLA-C-restricted CMV-specific TCR beta clonotypes dominating the ex vivo response.

The rearrangement joins TRBV11-1 to TRBJ2-6, with no clear D. The source of this sequence is a human donor in good health (CMV status not recorded). Some clones in this sample may be carry-over from other donors' samples. Sequences were obtained from PBMCs. CDR3: CASSLRRPSGANVLTF. The CDR3 nucleotides are TGTGCCAGCAGCTTACGTCGGCCCTCTGGGGCCAACGTCCTGACTTTC.